One T cell receptor (beta chain) is described in this entry. What it binds is unknown. This specimen belongs to a study of naive and memory T cell subsets. Study-level points and caveats: Possibly reflecting memory cells re-expressing CD45RA, a few larger clonotypes occurred in naive repertoires, especially CD8.

The beta constant-region primer was an equimolar mix of two oligonucleotides covering TRBC1 and TRBC2. Four rounds of PCR amplified the ligated cDNA using nested alpha and beta constant-region primers plus SP2. TCRdb recomputed calls from the UMI-ligation and nested PCR reads with MiXCR, one row per CDR3 protein. Among under 150,000 distinct CDR3 sequences listed, approximately 20% were seen once. CDR3 length: 13 amino acids. Germline CDR1 and CDR2: SNHLY and FYNNEI. After removal of 6 bases from V and 4 bases from J, the junction contained 4 bases not matched to a gene. The chain is built from TRBV2 and TRBJ2-7, with 9 bases fitting TRBD1. Input material: naive CD8+ T cells from blood. The clonotype was recovered from a human donor in good health. The CDR3 region has the DNA TGTGCCAGCAGCACGACAGGGGGTTACGAGCAGTACTTC. This codes for CASSTTGGYEQYF.